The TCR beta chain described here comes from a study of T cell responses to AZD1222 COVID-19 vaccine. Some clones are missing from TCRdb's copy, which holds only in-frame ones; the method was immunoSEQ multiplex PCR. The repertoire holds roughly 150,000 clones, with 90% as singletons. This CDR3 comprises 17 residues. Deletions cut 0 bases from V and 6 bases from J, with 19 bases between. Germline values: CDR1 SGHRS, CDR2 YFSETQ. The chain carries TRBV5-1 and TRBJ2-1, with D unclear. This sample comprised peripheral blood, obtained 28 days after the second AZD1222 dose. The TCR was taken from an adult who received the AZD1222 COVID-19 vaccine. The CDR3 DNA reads TGCGCCAGCAGCTTGGCAAACCACCCCCAGATGGTCAATGAGCAGTTCTTC. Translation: CASSLANHPQMVNEQFF.